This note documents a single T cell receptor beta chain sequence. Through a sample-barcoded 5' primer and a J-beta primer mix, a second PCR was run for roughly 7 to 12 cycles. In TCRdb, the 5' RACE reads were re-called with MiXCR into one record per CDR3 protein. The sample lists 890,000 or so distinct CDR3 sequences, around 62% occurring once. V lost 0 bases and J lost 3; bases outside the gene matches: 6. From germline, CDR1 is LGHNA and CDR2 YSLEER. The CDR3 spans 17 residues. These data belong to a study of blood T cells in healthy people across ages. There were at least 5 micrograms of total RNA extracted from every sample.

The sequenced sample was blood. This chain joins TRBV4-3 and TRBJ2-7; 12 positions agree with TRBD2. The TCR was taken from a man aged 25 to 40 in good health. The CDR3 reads CASSQEITSGGIYEQYF. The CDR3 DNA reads TGCGCCAGCAGCCAAGAGATAACTAGCGGGGGGATCTACGAGCAGTACTTC.